Listed below are T cell receptor beta chains from one sample, sequenced in a study of response to subunit inactivated influenza vaccine. TCRdb used MiXCR to reprocess the RT-PCR reads, holding one entry per CDR3 protein. The sample comprises about 780,000 distinct CDR3 sequences, approximately 17% of which are singletons, and approximately 11% rests with the top ten. Sequenced material: PBMCs from blood, taken around 5 days after vaccination. The receptors were gathered from a man in his fifties or sixties who received an inactivated influenza vaccine. CDR3s include the opening cysteine and the closing phenylalanine or tryptophan. The D gene is left open where the match is weak. Expanded clones are given a class, and other clones once, few, many or no size at all.

cdr3_nt cdr3_aa v_call d_call clone_size j_call
TGCAGCGTTTCCGGGACAGGGGGCTCCGGGGAGCTGTTTTTT CSVSGTGGSGELFF TRBV29-1 TRBD1 few TRBJ2-2
TGCAGTGCTTGGACAGGGGCCTCCATCTACGAGCAGTACTTC CSAWTGASIYEQYF TRBV20-1 TRBD1 - TRBJ2-7
TGTGCCAGCAGTGGGGGCTCCGGCTACGAGCAGTACTTC CASSGGSGYEQYF TRBV12-3/TRBV12-4 - few TRBJ2-7
TGTGCCAGCAGTCCTAATCTGTATAGCGGGAGGGCGGAGTTCTTC CASSPNLYSGRAEFF TRBV12-3/TRBV12-4 TRBD2 - TRBJ2-1
TGTGCCAGCAGCACACCCTGGACTAGTGGGGTTCGCGTAAATGAGCAGTTCTTC CASSTPWTSGVRVNEQFF TRBV7-8 TRBD2 few TRBJ2-1
TGCGCCAGCAGCCAAGACCGTGGGGGGGGACATCACGGCTATGGCTACACCTTC CASSQDRGGGHHGYGYTF TRBV4-3 - - TRBJ1-2
TGTGCCAGCAGCTTAATCCGACTAGCGGGGGGGCAAGATACGCAGTATTTT CASSLIRLAGGQDTQYF TRBV11-2 TRBD2 few TRBJ2-3
TGTGCCATCGGGGGACAGGGGACTTACGAGCAGTTCTTC CAIGGQGTYEQFF TRBV10-3 TRBD1 - TRBJ2-1
TGTGCCAGCAGTTTGAGACAGCCCAATCAGCCCCAGCATTTT CASSLRQPNQPQHF TRBV28 - few TRBJ1-5
TGTGCCAGTATGACCCGCCTTCCACTGGGCATTCAGTACTTC CASMTRLPLGIQYF TRBV28 - few TRBJ2-4
TGTGCCAGCAGCCCATTCACAGGGGTCAGTGAAGCTTTCTTT CASSPFTGVSEAFF TRBV16 TRBD1 - TRBJ1-1
TGTGCCAGCAGTTATGGACGGCACCAAGAGACCCAGTACTTC CASSYGRHQETQYF TRBV12-3/TRBV12-4 - few TRBJ2-5
TGTGCCAGCAGTTTCCAGAGCTCCTACAATGAGCAGTTCTTC CASSFQSSYNEQFF TRBV12-3/TRBV12-4 - many TRBJ2-1
TGCAGTGCTAGAGATGGGAAGGGCGCTGAAGCTTTCTTT CSARDGKGAEAFF TRBV20-1 - - TRBJ1-1
TGTGCCAGCGGTCCCGCCGCTTGGGGAAAACTGTTTTTT CASGPAAWGKLFF TRBV6-2/TRBV6-3 - few TRBJ1-4
TGTGCCACTAAAGGACAGGGGGAAGCCAATGAGCAGTTCTTC CATKGQGEANEQFF TRBV24-1 TRBD1 many TRBJ2-1
TGTGCCAGCAGTGCAGGGACAGCTAGCACAGATACGCAGTATTTT CASSAGTASTDTQYF TRBV6-1 TRBD1 - TRBJ2-3
TGTGCCAGCAGACAGGCATCTGGAAACACCATATATTTT CASRQASGNTIYF TRBV6-2/TRBV6-3 - many TRBJ1-3
TGTGCCAGCAGCCGCGGATGGGACAGGTACAATGAGCAGTTCTTC CASSRGWDRYNEQFF TRBV7-7 TRBD1 few TRBJ2-1
TGTGCCAGCAGTTTACTGCTCGGGCGGGCGCGGTCTAACACTGAAGCTTTCTTT CASSLLLGRARSNTEAFF TRBV28 - many TRBJ1-1
TGCAGCGTTCCTTTCCGCGGCACCGGGGAGCTGTTTTTT CSVPFRGTGELFF TRBV29-1 - medium-sized TRBJ2-2
TGTGCCATCAGCCGAACGGGGCTTGAGACCCAGTACTTC CAISRTGLETQYF TRBV10-3 - - TRBJ2-5
TGTGCCAGTAGTATTGGGGACGGTGAACGAGATACGCAGTATTTT CASSIGDGERDTQYF TRBV19 - few TRBJ2-3
TGCGCCAGCAGCCAAGATGTTTTGGGGAACACTGAAGCTTTCTTT CASSQDVLGNTEAFF TRBV4-1 - many TRBJ1-1
TGCAGTGCGGGGGACAGACTCTACGAGCAGTACTTC CSAGDRLYEQYF TRBV20-1 TRBD1 - TRBJ2-7
TGCAGTGCAAGGACCCCGGCTAGCAATCAGCCCCAGCATTTT CSARTPASNQPQHF TRBV20-1 - - TRBJ1-5
TGCGCCAGCAGCAAACACGGAGGACCATCCTACAATGAGCAGTTCTTC CASSKHGGPSYNEQFF TRBV4-1 - - TRBJ2-1
TGTGCCAGCAGCCGAGGTAGCGGGAGGGCTGAGCAGTTCTTC CASSRGSGRAEQFF TRBV2 TRBD2 few TRBJ2-1
TGTGCCAGCAGCGTCACTAGCGGGAGGGCCCTCGGCACAGATACGCAGTATTTT CASSVTSGRALGTDTQYF TRBV5-6 TRBD2 once TRBJ2-3
TGTGCCACCAGTGGAGCCTCGGGTACGGCTTTCTTT CATSGASGTAFF TRBV24-1 - - TRBJ1-1
TGTGCCAGCAGATTCCAAGGATGGGGGGCCCTCATCTCTGGGGCCAACGTCCTGACTTTC CASRFQGWGALISGANVLTF TRBV6-2/TRBV6-3 - - TRBJ2-6
TGTGCCAGCCGGACAAGTGCAACTAATGAAAAACTGTTTTTT CASRTSATNEKLFF TRBV18 - - TRBJ1-4
TGTGCCAGCAGCTTAGCGCAAGGGGGCACAGATACGCAGTATTTT CASSLAQGGTDTQYF TRBV7-2 - - TRBJ2-3
TGCGCCAGCAGCTCCCCTGGGACTAGCGGCCCCGGGGAGCTGTTTTTT CASSSPGTSGPGELFF TRBV5-1 TRBD2 - TRBJ2-2
TGTGCCAGCAGCCGAATGGCGCCCCATCCGAACACCGGGGAGCTGTTTTTT CASSRMAPHPNTGELFF TRBV7-6 - - TRBJ2-2
TGTGCCAGCAGCTTTGATAAAGGACTAGCTAACTACAATGAGCAGTTCTTC CASSFDKGLANYNEQFF TRBV7-9 TRBD2 - TRBJ2-1
TGCAGTGCTAATGCGGGACTAGCGGGGGCAAGCACAGATACGCAGTATTTT CSANAGLAGASTDTQYF TRBV20-1 TRBD2 - TRBJ2-3
TGTGCCAGCAGCGTAGTCTCTGGGACCGGGGAGCTGTTTTTT CASSVVSGTGELFF TRBV9 - few TRBJ2-2
TGTGCCAGCAGTGCGCAGGGAACCTACGAGCAGTACTTC CASSAQGTYEQYF TRBV25-1 - many TRBJ2-7
TGTGCTAGTGGTTTGGTACCAAGTAGCGGGAGGGAAAACATTCAGTACTTC CASGLVPSSGRENIQYF TRBV12-5 TRBD2 many TRBJ2-4
TGTGCCAGCAGTCTAGCTCGACCCCCCGGTGAGCAGTTCTTC CASSLARPPGEQFF TRBV12-3/TRBV12-4 - few TRBJ2-1
TGTGCCAGCAGCTTAAGAGGGATTATTAACAACATTCAGTACTTC CASSLRGIINNIQYF TRBV7-2 - - TRBJ2-4
TGCAGTGCCAGAACGGGACTAAGATACGAGCAGTACTTC CSARTGLRYEQYF TRBV20-1 TRBD2 many TRBJ2-7
TGTGCCAGCAGTGAAGCTCCAATCAAATATGGCTACACCTTC CASSEAPIKYGYTF TRBV2 - - TRBJ1-2
TGTGCCCGGGACAGGGACTACAATGAGCAGTTCTTC CARDRDYNEQFF TRBV30 TRBD1 - TRBJ2-1
TGTGCCAGCTCACCGACTAGCGAAAAGACCCAGTACTTC CASSPTSEKTQYF TRBV18 TRBD2 few TRBJ2-5